This T cell receptor beta chain is from a study of T cells in Graves' hyperthyroidism and ophthalmopathy. Diagnoses rested on clinical symptoms, serum thyroxine and TRAb, thyroid ultrasound and orbital computed tomography. RNA transcripts gave rise to amplified TCR beta CDR3 regions. The TCR CDR3 first-round RT-PCR relied on the HTBI primer set. TCRdb used MiXCR to reprocess the multiplex PCR reads, holding one entry per CDR3 protein. The sample yields 500,000 to 800,000 distinct CDR3 sequences, roughly 46% seen once. The sequence was obtained from an adult man with Graves' disease, either hyperthyroidism or ophthalmopathy (not recorded which). Specimen: peripheral blood or thyroid tissue (not recorded which).

The CDR3: CASSSLGQGRNGYTF. As DNA, the CDR3 is TGTGCCAGCAGCTCCCTAGGACAGGGGAGGAATGGCTACACCTTC. The J gene is TRBJ1-2, the V gene TRBV7-2; 9 bases match TRBD1. CDR3 length: 15 amino acids. The junction had 9 bases not matched to a gene; V was cut back by 4 bases and J by 6 bases. Per the germline V gene, CDR1 is SGHTA and CDR2 is FQGNSA.